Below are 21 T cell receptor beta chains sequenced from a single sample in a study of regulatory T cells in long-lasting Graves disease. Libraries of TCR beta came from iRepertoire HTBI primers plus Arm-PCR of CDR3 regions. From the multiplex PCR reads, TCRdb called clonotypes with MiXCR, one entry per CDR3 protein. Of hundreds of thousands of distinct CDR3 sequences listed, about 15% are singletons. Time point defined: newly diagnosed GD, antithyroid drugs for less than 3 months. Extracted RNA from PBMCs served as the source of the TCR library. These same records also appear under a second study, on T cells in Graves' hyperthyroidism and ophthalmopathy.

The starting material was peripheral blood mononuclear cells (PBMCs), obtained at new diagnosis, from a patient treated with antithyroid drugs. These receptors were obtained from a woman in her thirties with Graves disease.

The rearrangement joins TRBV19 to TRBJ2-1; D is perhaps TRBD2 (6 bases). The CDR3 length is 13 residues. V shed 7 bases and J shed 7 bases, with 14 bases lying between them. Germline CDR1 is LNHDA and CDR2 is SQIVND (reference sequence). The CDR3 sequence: CASTPAGINEQFF. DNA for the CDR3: TGTGCCAGTACCCCTGCGGGGATAAATGAGCAGTTCTTC.

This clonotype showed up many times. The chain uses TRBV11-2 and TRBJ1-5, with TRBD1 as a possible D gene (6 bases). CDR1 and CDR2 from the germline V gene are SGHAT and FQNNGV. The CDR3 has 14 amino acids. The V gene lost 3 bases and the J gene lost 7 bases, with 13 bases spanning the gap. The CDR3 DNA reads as TGTGCCAGCAGCTTCGACAGGTCCCACCAGCCCCAGCATTTT. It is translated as CASSFDRSHQPQHF. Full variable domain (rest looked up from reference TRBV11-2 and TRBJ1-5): EAGVAQSPRYKIIEKRQSVAFWCNPISGHATLYWYQQILGQGPKLLIQFQNNGVVDDSQLPKDRFSAERLKGVDSTLKIQPAKLEDSAVYLCASSFDRSHQPQHFGDGTRLSIL.

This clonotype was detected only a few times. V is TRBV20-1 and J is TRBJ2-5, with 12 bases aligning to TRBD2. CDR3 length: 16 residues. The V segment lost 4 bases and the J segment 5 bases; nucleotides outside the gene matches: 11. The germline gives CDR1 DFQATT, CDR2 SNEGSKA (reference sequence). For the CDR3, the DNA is TGCAGTGCTATCCGGCCTAGCGGGAGGGAGGGGGAGACCCAGTACTTC. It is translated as CSAIRPSGREGETQYF.

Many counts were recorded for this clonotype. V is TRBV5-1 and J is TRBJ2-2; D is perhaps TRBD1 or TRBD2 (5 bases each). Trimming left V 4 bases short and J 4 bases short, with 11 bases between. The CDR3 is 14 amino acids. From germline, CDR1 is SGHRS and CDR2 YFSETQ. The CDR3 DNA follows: TGCGCCAGCAGCCGGGACCCGGGCACCGGGGAGCTGTTTTTT. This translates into CASSRDPGTGELFF.

The CDR3 coding sequence is TGTGCCTGGAGTGTTCCCGGCTACGAGCAGTACTTC. As protein: CAWSVPGYEQYF. The chain couples TRBV30 to TRBJ2-7, with unresolved D. V was trimmed by 0 bases and J by 3 bases, leaving 6 bases between them. CDR1 GTSNPN and CDR2 SVGIG come from the germline V gene (reference sequence). The CDR3 extends over 12 amino acids.

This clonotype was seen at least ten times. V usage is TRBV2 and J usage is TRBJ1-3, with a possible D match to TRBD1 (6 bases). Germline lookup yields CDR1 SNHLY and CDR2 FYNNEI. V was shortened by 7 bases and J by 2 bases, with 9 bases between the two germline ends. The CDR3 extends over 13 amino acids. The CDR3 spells CASTGQPGNTIYF. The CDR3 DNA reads TGTGCCAGCACTGGACAGCCTGGAAACACCATATATTTT.

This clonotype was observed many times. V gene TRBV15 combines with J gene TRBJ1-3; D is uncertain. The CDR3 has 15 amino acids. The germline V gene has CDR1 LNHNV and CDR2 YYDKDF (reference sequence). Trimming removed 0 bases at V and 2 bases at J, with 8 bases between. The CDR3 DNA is TGTGCCACCAGCAGAGATGTGTCTGCTGGAAACACCATATATTTT. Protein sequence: CATSRDVSAGNTIYF.

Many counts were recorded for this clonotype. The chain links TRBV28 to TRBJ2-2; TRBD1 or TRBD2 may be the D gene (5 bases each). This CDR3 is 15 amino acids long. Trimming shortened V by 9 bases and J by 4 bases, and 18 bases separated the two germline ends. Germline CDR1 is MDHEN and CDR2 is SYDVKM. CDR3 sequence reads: CARPIGERLTGELFF. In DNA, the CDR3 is TGTGCCAGACCCATAGGGGAGAGGCTCACCGGGGAGCTGTTTTTT.

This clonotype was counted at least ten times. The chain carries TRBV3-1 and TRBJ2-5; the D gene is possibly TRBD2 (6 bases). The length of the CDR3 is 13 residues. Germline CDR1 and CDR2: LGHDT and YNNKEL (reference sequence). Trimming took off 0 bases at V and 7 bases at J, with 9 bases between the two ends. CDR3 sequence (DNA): TGTGCCAGCAGCCAAGAGGTCGGGGGGACCCAGTACTTC. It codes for CASSQEVGGTQYF.

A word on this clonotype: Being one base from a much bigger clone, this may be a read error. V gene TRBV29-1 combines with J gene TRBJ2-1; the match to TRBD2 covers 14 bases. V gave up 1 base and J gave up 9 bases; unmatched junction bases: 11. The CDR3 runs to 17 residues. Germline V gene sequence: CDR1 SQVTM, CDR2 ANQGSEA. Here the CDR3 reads CSVEGGETSGRACEQFF. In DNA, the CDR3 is TGCAGCGTTGAAGGAGGGGAGACTAGCGGGAGGGCCTGTGAGCAGTTCTTC.

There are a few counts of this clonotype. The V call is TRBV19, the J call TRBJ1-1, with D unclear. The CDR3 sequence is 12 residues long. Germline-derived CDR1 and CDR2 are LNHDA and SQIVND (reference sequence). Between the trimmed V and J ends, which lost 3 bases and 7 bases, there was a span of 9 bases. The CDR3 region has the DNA TGTGCCAGTAGTATTCTCGGCAGTGAAGCTTTCTTT. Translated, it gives CASSILGSEAFF. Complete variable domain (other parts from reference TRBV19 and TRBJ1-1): DGGITQSPKYLFRKEGQNVTLSCEQNLNHDAMYWYRQDPGQGLRLIYYSQIVNDFQKGDIAEGYSVSREKKESFPLTVTSAQKNPTAFYLCASSILGSEAFFGQGTRLTVV.

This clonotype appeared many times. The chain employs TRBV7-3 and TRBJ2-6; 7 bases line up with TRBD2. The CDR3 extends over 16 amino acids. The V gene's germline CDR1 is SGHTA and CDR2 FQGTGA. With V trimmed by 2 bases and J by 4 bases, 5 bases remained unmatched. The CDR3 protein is CASSLRAGSGANVLTF. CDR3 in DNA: TGTGCCAGCAGCTTACGAGCGGGGTCCGGGGCCAACGTCCTGACTTTC. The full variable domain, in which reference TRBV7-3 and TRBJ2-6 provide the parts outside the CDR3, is GAGVSQTPSNKVTEKGKYVELRCDPISGHTALYWYRQSLGQGPEFLIYFQGTGAADDSGLPNDRFFAVRPEGSVSTLKIQRTERGDSAVYLCASSLRAGSGANVLTFGAGSRLTVL.

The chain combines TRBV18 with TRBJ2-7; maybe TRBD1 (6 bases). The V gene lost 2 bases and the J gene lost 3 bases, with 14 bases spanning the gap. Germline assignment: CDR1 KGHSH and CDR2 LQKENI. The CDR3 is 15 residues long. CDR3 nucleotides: TGTGCCAGCTCACCATCAGGGGACGGAGTCTACGAGCAGTACTTC. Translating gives CASSPSGDGVYEQYF.

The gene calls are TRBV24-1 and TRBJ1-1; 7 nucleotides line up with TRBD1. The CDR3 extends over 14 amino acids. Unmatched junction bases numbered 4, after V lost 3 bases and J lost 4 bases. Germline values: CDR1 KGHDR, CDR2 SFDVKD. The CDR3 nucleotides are TGTGCCACCAGTGATGCGACAGGGCGCACTGAAGCTTTCTTT. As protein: CATSDATGRTEAFF.

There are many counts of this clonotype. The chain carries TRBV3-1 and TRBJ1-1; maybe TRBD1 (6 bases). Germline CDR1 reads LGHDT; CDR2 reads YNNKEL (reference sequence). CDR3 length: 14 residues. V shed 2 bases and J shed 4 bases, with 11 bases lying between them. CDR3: CASSQIPGATEAFF. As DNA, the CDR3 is TGTGCCAGCAGCCAAATTCCAGGGGCCACTGAAGCTTTCTTT.

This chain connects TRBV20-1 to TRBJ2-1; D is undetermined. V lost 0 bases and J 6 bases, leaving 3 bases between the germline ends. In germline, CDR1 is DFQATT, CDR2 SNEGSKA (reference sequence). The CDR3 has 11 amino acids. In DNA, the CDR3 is TGCAGTGCTAGAGATCGCAATGAGCAGTTCTTC. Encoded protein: CSARDRNEQFF.

The CDR3 sequence is CASSADIRAAKNIQYF. CDR3 in DNA: TGTGCCAGTAGTGCAGATATCAGGGCGGCCAAAAACATTCAGTACTTC. The chain is built from TRBV19 and TRBJ2-4; TRBD1 might be the D (5 bases). V gave up 5 bases and J gave up 1 base, with 15 bases separating them. There are 16 residues in the CDR3. The germline V gene encodes CDR1 LNHDA and CDR2 SQIVND (reference sequence).

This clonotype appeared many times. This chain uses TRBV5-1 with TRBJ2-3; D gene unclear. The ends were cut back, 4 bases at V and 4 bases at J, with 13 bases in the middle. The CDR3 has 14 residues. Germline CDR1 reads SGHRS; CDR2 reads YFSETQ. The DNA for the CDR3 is TGCGCCAGCAGCCGTGGATCTCAGGCAGATACGCAGTATTTT. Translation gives CASSRGSQADTQYF.

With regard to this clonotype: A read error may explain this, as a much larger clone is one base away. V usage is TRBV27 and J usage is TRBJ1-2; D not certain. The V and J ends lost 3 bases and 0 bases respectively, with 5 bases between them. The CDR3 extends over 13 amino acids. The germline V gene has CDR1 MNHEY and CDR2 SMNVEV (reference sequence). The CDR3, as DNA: TGTGCCAGCAGTTTTAACTCTAACTATGGCTACACCTTC. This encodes CASSFNSNYGYTF.

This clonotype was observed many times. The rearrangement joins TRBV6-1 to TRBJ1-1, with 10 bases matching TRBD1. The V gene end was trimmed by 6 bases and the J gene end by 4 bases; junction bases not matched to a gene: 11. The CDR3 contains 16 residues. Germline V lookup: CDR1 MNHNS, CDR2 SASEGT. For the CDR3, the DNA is TGTGCCAGCAGCCCCGGGACAGGGGTTTTGGTCACTGAAGCTTTCTTT. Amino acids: CASSPGTGVLVTEAFF.

For the CDR3, the DNA is TGTGCCAGCTCACCTACACAGGGGAATAATTCACCCCTCCACTTT. It codes for CASSPTQGNNSPLHF. V and J are TRBV18 and TRBJ1-6, with 7 nucleotides matching TRBD1. The V gene's germline CDR1 is KGHSH and CDR2 LQKENI. The junction had 4 bases not matched to a gene; V was cut back by 3 bases and J by 5 bases. There are 15 residues in the CDR3.